A selection of T cell receptor beta chains follows, all from one sample in a study of cytomegalovirus exposure and HLA in healthy donors. TCRdb's table, derived via immunoSEQ multiplex PCR, lists solely in-frame clones and lacks some. The sample records about 110,000 clones, roughly nine tenths being singletons. The sequenced material came from PBMCs. Receptors originate from a woman aged 18-35 years in good health and CMV-seronegative. Each CDR3 is given with its conserved first and last residue. D genes are given only for firm matches. Size is stated for part of the rows, as once, few or many counts, or as a class when the clone is expanded.

clone_size	d_call	v_call	cdr3_length	j_call	cdr3_aa	cdr3_nt
.	.	TRBV4-1	12	TRBJ2-2	CASSHMSGELFF	TGCGCCAGCAGCCATATGTCCGGGGAGCTGTTTTTT
.	.	TRBV7-9	13	TRBJ2-7	CASSFPAADEQYF	TGTGCCAGCAGCTTCCCGGCGGCGGACGAGCAGTACTTC
.	.	TRBV13	12	TRBJ1-1	CASSVLQGRAFF	TGTGCCAGCAGCGTTTTACAGGGACGAGCTTTCTTT
once	.	TRBV27	18	TRBJ1-5	CASSLDGQRGRSNQPQHF	TGTGCCAGCAGTTTAGACGGACAGAGAGGCCGAAGCAATCAGCCCCAGCATTTT
.	TRBD1	TRBV4-3	16	TRBJ1-2	CASSQGGTQGDYGYTF	TGCGCCAGCAGCCAAGGGGGTACACAGGGGGACTATGGCTACACCTTC
.	TRBD2	TRBV5-1	14	TRBJ2-5	CASSLQRGQETQYF	TGCGCCAGCAGCCTCCAGCGGGGCCAAGAGACCCAGTACTTC
.	.	TRBV7-9	14	TRBJ1-4	CASSSGGRGEKLFF	TGTGCCAGCAGCTCGGGAGGGCGAGGCGAAAAACTGTTTTTT
.	TRBD2	TRBV11-2	15	TRBJ2-5	CASSSLLAVQETQYF	TGTGCCAGCAGCTCCCTCCTAGCGGTACAAGAGACCCAGTACTTC
.	.	TRBV6-1	10	TRBJ1-2	CASSEIRYTF	TGTGCCAGCAGTGAAATTAGATACACCTTC
.	TRBD1	TRBV7-9	17	TRBJ2-3	CASSLGQGVSGTDTQYF	TGTGCCAGCAGCTTGGGACAGGGGGTATCCGGCACAGATACGCAGTATTTT
.	.	TRBV2	14	TRBJ2-7	CASSKKTTDYEQYF	TGTGCCAGCAGCAAAAAAACAACAGACTACGAGCAGTACTTC
once	TRBD1	TRBV28	14	TRBJ1-1	CASSLPGQDTEAFF	TGTGCCAGTTCCTTGCCAGGACAGGACACTGAAGCTTTCTTT
once	.	TRBV5-1	14	TRBJ1-1	CASSLVEASTEAFF	TGCGCCAGCAGCTTGGTGGAGGCGAGCACTGAAGCTTTCTTT
.	TRBD1	TRBV9	16	TRBJ2-3	CASSVSYRGGTDTQYF	TGTGCCAGCAGCGTCTCCTACAGGGGTGGCACAGATACGCAGTATTTT
once	.	TRBV4-2	17	TRBJ2-1	CASSQEEGRTHYNEQFF	TGTGCCAGCAGCCAGGAAGAAGGTAGGACACACTACAATGAGCAGTTCTTC
.	TRBD2	TRBV4-2	17	TRBJ2-1	CASSQDVRTSGHNEQFF	TGTGCCAGCAGCCAAGATGTCAGGACTAGCGGACACAATGAGCAGTTCTTC
.	.	TRBV2	13	TRBJ1-1	CASHRDLNTEAFF	TGTGCCAGTCACAGGGATTTGAACACTGAAGCTTTCTTT
.	.	TRBV7-9	14	TRBJ1-1	CASNQIPGNTEAFF	TGTGCCAGCAACCAGATCCCGGGGAACACTGAAGCTTTCTTT
.	TRBD1	TRBV5-6	14	TRBJ2-7	CASSSGQGANEQYF	TGTGCCAGCAGCTCCGGACAGGGGGCGAACGAGCAGTACTTC
.	.	TRBV27	15	TRBJ1-6	CASGMIDSFNSPLHF	TGTGCCAGCGGAATGATAGACAGCTTCAATTCACCCCTCCACTTT
.	TRBD1	TRBV2	15	TRBJ1-4	CASRPSLQGARKLFF	TGTGCCAGCAGGCCCTCCCTTCAGGGGGCGAGAAAACTGTTTTTT
.	TRBD1	TRBV5-1	14	TRBJ1-6	CASSPRTGVSPLHF	TGCGCCAGCAGTCCCCGGACAGGGGTTTCACCCCTCCACTTT
.	.	TRBV27	15	TRBJ2-7	CASSTSTSIAYEQYF	TGTGCCAGCAGTACCTCGACTAGTATAGCCTACGAGCAGTACTTC
.	.	TRBV9	15	TRBJ2-2	CASSASGRNTGELFF	TGTGCCAGCAGCGCAAGCGGGCGGAACACCGGGGAGCTGTTTTTT
few	.	TRBV19	15	TRBJ2-6	CASSIGGVVANVLTF	TGTGCCAGTAGTATTGGAGGGGTTGTGGCCAACGTCCTGACTTTC
.	.	TRBV6-4	13	TRBJ2-3	CASSEGEADTQYF	TGTGCCAGCAGTGAAGGGGAGGCAGATACGCAGTATTTT
.	TRBD2	TRBV7-9	15	TRBJ2-1	CASSDGLAGDNEQFF	TGTGCCAGCAGCGACGGACTAGCGGGAGACAATGAGCAGTTCTTC
.	.	TRBV19	15	TRBJ2-1	CASSIASTGYNEQFF	TGTGCCAGTAGTATAGCCTCGACAGGCTACAATGAGCAGTTCTTC
.	.	TRBV15	13	TRBJ1-1	CATAEQRLTEAFF	TGTGCCACCGCCGAACAACGACTCACTGAAGCTTTCTTT
.	.	TRBV6-1	15	TRBJ2-1	CASSVLGASNNEQFF	TGTGCCAGCAGTGTCTTGGGGGCTTCAAACAATGAGCAGTTCTTC
.	.	TRBV4-1	17	TRBJ1-4	CASSQDPPPGRDEKLFF	TGCGCCAGCAGCCAAGACCCCCCCCCAGGGAGGGATGAAAAACTGTTTTTT
.	TRBD2	TRBV27	14	TRBJ2-7	CASSLPGLAGEQYF	TGTGCCAGCAGCCTCCCGGGACTAGCGGGAGAGCAGTACTTC
.	TRBD1	TRBV30	16	TRBJ2-1	CAWSQGQGVGYNEQFF	TGTGCCTGGAGTCAGGGACAGGGTGTAGGATACAATGAGCAGTTCTTC
.	TRBD2	TRBV10-2	15	TRBJ2-1	CASSGPAGVSNEQFF	TGCGCCAGCAGTGGGCCAGCGGGGGTAAGCAATGAGCAGTTCTTC
.	.	TRBV7-3	14	TRBJ2-7	CASAESPGIYEQYF	TGTGCCAGCGCGGAGAGCCCCGGAATCTACGAGCAGTACTTC
.	TRBD1	TRBV11-2	16	TRBJ2-7	CASSRSQGGGISEQYF	TGTGCCAGCAGTCGATCCCAAGGGGGCGGAATATCCGAGCAGTACTTC
.	TRBD1	TRBV5-4	13	TRBJ2-1	CASSLQGGGEQFF	TGTGCCAGCAGCCTCCAAGGGGGCGGGGAGCAGTTCTTC
.	.	TRBV6-1	14	TRBJ1-1	CASSEIQGMTEAFF	TGTGCCAGCAGTGAGATTCAGGGTATGACTGAAGCTTTCTTT
once	.	TRBV9	13	TRBJ1-6	CASSPDSYSPLHF	TGTGCCAGCAGCCCCGACAGTTATTCACCCCTCCACTTT
.	.	TRBV6-6	15	TRBJ1-5	CASSYGQDSNQPQHF	TGTGCCAGCAGTTATGGGCAGGATAGCAATCAGCCCCAGCATTTT
.	TRBD2	TRBV28	16	TRBJ2-7	CASTTSGVAGVYEQYF	TGTGCCAGCACAACCTCCGGGGTAGCGGGAGTCTACGAGCAGTACTTC
few	.	TRBV19	16	TRBJ1-6	CASSRFGRENNSPLHF	TGTGCCAGTAGCAGGTTTGGCAGGGAAAATAATTCACCCCTCCACTTT
.	TRBD2	TRBV30	14	TRBJ2-1	CAWTSGGHYNEQFF	TGTGCCTGGACGTCGGGGGGGCATTACAATGAGCAGTTCTTC
.	TRBD2	TRBV28	17	TRBJ2-3	CASSSLAGPSSTDTQYF	TGTGCCAGCAGTTCACTAGCGGGGCCGTCTAGCACAGATACGCAGTATTTT
many	.	TRBV19	13	TRBJ1-2	CASSVGLNYGYTF	TGTGCCAGTAGTGTAGGACTGAACTATGGCTACACCTTC
.	.	TRBV29-1	13	TRBJ2-5	CSVDTGSGETQYF	TGCAGCGTTGATACCGGGAGCGGGGAGACCCAGTACTTC
few	.	TRBV7-9	12	TRBJ2-7	CASSFSSYEQYF	TGTGCCAGCAGCTTTAGCTCCTACGAGCAGTACTTC
.	.	TRBV4-1	16	TRBJ2-7	CASSPHIGRRTYEQYF	TGCGCCAGCAGCCCTCACATAGGCAGGCGCACCTACGAGCAGTACTTC
.	.	TRBV5-1	15	TRBJ2-2	CASRARGADTGELFF	TGCGCCAGCAGGGCTCGTGGGGCGGACACCGGGGAGCTGTTTTTT
.	.	TRBV4-3	18	TRBJ2-2	CASSQDAAPGGWGGELFF	TGCGCCAGCAGCCAAGACGCTGCGCCGGGGGGCTGGGGCGGGGAGCTGTTTTTT
.	TRBD1	TRBV15	16	TRBJ2-1	CATSRDETGIYNEQFF	TGTGCCACCAGCAGAGATGAGACAGGGATATACAATGAGCAGTTCTTC
.	TRBD1	TRBV7-9	14	TRBJ2-7	CASSLRGNPYEQYF	TGTGCCAGCAGCCTCAGGGGGAACCCCTACGAGCAGTACTTC
.	TRBD1	TRBV5-1	13	TRBJ1-2	CASSWDRGNGYTF	TGCGCCAGCAGCTGGGACAGGGGGAATGGCTACACCTTC
.	.	TRBV7-9	14	TRBJ1-2	CASSLLGQRYGYTF	TGTGCCAGCAGCCTACTGGGACAACGCTATGGCTACACCTTC